Shown below are 17 T cell receptor beta chains from a single sample sequenced in a study of blood T cell repertoires in COVID-19. Sequencing used immunoSEQ multiplex PCR; TCRdb keeps in-frame clones, though not all of them. The repertoire consists of roughly 310,000 clones, with more than 90% occurring once and the leading ten covering 2.6%. The sequenced sample consisted of PBMCs or T cells enriched from blood (not recorded which). The receptors were sampled from a man aged 55-75 years who had recovered from COVID-19.

This rearrangement joins TRBV6-2 or TRBV6-3 to TRBJ2-3; 9 nucleotides match TRBD2. CDR1 is MNHEY, CDR2 SVGEGT, per germline. The junction had 6 bases not matched to a gene; V was cut back by 5 bases and J by 6 bases. The CDR3 is made up of 14 amino acids. Here the CDR3 DNA reads TGTGCCAGCAGTCTGAGCGGGGGGCTCGATACGCAGTATTTT. As protein: CASSLSGGLDTQYF.

The chain is built from TRBV27 and TRBJ2-1, with a possible D match to TRBD1 (6 bases). The CDR3 consists of 13 residues. V gave up 3 bases and J gave up 8 bases, with 11 bases separating them. From germline, CDR1 is MNHEY and CDR2 SMNVEV (reference sequence). Written as DNA, the CDR3 is TGTGCCAGCAGTTTGGGCAGGGGCTATGAGCAGTTCTTC. Its translation is CASSLGRGYEQFF.

The chain carries TRBV6-5 and TRBJ2-1; possibly TRBD2 for D (6 bases). The germline V and J ends were trimmed by 8 bases and 7 bases, with 12 bases remaining between them. Germline assignment: CDR1 MNHEY and CDR2 SVGAGI. This CDR3 spans 12 amino acids. The CDR3 reads CASGGSRNEQFF. Written as DNA, the CDR3 is TGTGCCAGCGGGGGGTCAAGGAATGAGCAGTTCTTC.

This chain links TRBV2 with TRBJ1-1; no clear D. The CDR3 is 14 residues long. Per the germline V gene, CDR1 is SNHLY and CDR2 is FYNNEI. Trimming left V 3 bases short and J 3 bases short, with 11 bases between. The CDR3 DNA reads TGTGCCAGCAGTGACTGGGCCTCGTACACTGAAGCTTTCTTT. It specifies CASSDWASYTEAFF.

This clone was seen a handful of times. The chain recombines TRBV4-2 with TRBJ2-7, with 10 bases identical to TRBD1. Germline V lookup: CDR1 LGHNA, CDR2 YNFKEQ. This CDR3 is built from 15 residues. V dropped 0 bases and J dropped 3; count of bases not matched to a gene: 2. The CDR3 protein is CASSQEGQGIYEQYF. Here the CDR3 DNA reads TGTGCCAGCAGCCAAGAGGGACAGGGGATCTACGAGCAGTACTTC.

This clone was recorded only once. This chain connects TRBV15 to TRBJ2-3; unclear D gene. CDR1 LNHNV and CDR2 YYDKDF come from the germline V gene (reference sequence). The CDR3 is 14 amino acids. Trimming took off 0 bases at V and 1 base at J, with 5 bases between the two ends. The CDR3 DNA follows: TGTGCCACCAGCAGAGAGGCGGGCACAGATACGCAGTATTTT. It specifies CATSREAGTDTQYF.

The gene calls are TRBV2 and TRBJ1-5; TRBD1 is a possible D gene (5 bases). The CDR3 contains 16 residues. Germline assignment: CDR1 SNHLY and CDR2 FYNNEI. Trimming removed 7 bases at V and 0 bases at J, with 16 bases between. CDR3 DNA: TGTGCCAGCACGTTGGGAGGGGCATATAGCAATCAGCCCCAGCATTTT. It translates to CASTLGGAYSNQPQHF.

V usage is TRBV9 and J usage is TRBJ2-1; 7 bases line up with TRBD2. V lost 2 bases to trimming and J lost 5 bases; unmatched junction nucleotides: 10. The CDR3 has 16 residues. CDR1 and CDR2 from the germline V gene are SGDLS and YYNGEE. The CDR3 sequence: CASSVTGTTFDNEQFF. DNA of the CDR3: TGTGCCAGCAGCGTTACCGGGACTACCTTTGACAATGAGCAGTTCTTC.

The chain recombines TRBV30 with TRBJ1-1; no clear D. The V end was cut by 0 bases, the J end by 7 bases, with 6 bases between. This CDR3 is 11 amino acids long. Germline V lookup: CDR1 GTSNPN, CDR2 SVGIG (reference sequence). The CDR3: CAWSVYSEAFF. The DNA for the CDR3 is TGTGCCTGGAGTGTTTACAGTGAAGCTTTCTTT. Combining the CDR3 with reference TRBV30 and TRBJ1-1 gives the whole variable domain SQTIHQWPATLVQPVGSPLSLECTVEGTSNPNLYWYRQAAGRGLQLLFYSVGIGQISSEVPQNLSASRPQDRQFILSSKKLLLSDSGFYLCAWSVYSEAFFGQGTRLTVV.

The chain joins TRBV2 to TRBJ1-2; maybe TRBD1 (6 bases). The CDR3 runs to 14 residues. Germline-derived CDR1 and CDR2 are SNHLY and FYNNEI. V lost 4 bases to trimming and J lost 4 bases, with 13 bases between them. The CDR3 is CASSGAGAGYGYTF. CDR3 sequence (DNA): TGTGCCAGCAGTGGCGCGGGGGCGGGCTATGGCTACACCTTC.

This clone was found a few times. V usage is TRBV7-9 and J usage is TRBJ2-7, with TRBD2 identical over 9 bases. The CDR3 runs to 15 residues. Per the germline V gene, CDR1 is SEHNR and CDR2 is FQNEAQ (reference sequence). After removal of 5 bases from V and 0 bases from J, the junction contained 5 bases not matched to a gene. The CDR3 sequence is CASSIIAGASYEQYF. CDR3 nucleotides: TGTGCCAGCAGCATAATAGCGGGAGCCTCCTACGAGCAGTACTTC.

The chain carries TRBV5-4 and TRBJ1-1, with 7 bases fitting TRBD1. V dropped 0 bases and J dropped 2; count of bases not matched to a gene: 1. CDR3 length equals 14 residues. CDR1 and CDR2 from the germline V gene are SGHNT and YYREEE (reference sequence). CDR3 in DNA: TGTGCCAGCAGCTTGGACAGGGGAAACACTGAAGCTTTCTTT. As protein: CASSLDRGNTEAFF.

This chain uses TRBV24-1 with TRBJ2-1; TRBD2 is a possible D gene (6 bases). This CDR3 region has 16 residues. Germline values: CDR1 KGHDR, CDR2 SFDVKD. Trimming took 3 bases from V and 0 from J, leaving 11 bases between them. The CDR3 DNA follows: TGTGCCACCAGTGATAGTTTTAGCGGCTCCTACAATGAGCAGTTCTTC. Residues: CATSDSFSGSYNEQFF.

V gene TRBV5-1 combines with J gene TRBJ2-5; TRBD2 aligns across 7 bases. There are 17 residues in the CDR3. Losses at the gene ends were 4 bases for V and 5 bases for J; bases not matched to a gene: 17. Germline CDR1 SGHRS, CDR2 YFSETQ. Written as DNA, the CDR3 is TGCGCCAGCAGCCCAAGCAGAGGGGCGGGGGTTTTGGAGACCCAGTACTTC. Translated, it gives CASSPSRGAGVLETQYF.

This sequence joins TRBV4-1 and TRBJ2-1; D is ambiguous. The ends were cut back, 5 bases at V and 8 bases at J, with 19 bases in the middle. The CDR3 runs 15 residues. Germline-derived CDR1 and CDR2 are MGHRA and YSYEKL. The CDR3 bases are TGCGCCAGCAGCTTAGTTGGTCTTAACGTAGATGAGCAGTTCTTC. This translates into CASSLVGLNVDEQFF.

Remarks on this clone: At one of its ends the junction is not consistent with the germline gene, which may arise from a read error. V usage is TRBV3-1 (or the pseudogene TRBV3-2) and J usage is TRBJ2-1, with 16 bases lining up with TRBD2. The CDR3 is 12 residues long. Germline CDR1 is LGHDT and CDR2 is YNNKEL (reference sequence). The CDR3 loop is CASSQGLAGGIF. CDR3 bases: TGTGCCAGCAGCCAGGGACTAGCGGGAGGGATCTTC.

The chain recombines TRBV12-3 or TRBV12-4 with TRBJ1-3; D is unclear. V was clipped by 2 bases and J by 4 bases, with 6 bases between them. The CDR3 totals 13 residues. CDR3 sequence reads: CASSLYSGNTIYF. CDR3 sequence (DNA): TGTGCCAGCAGTTTATACTCCGGAAACACCATATATTTT.